The 12 T cell receptor beta chains below were found in one sample sequenced in a study of T cell repertoires in breast cancer listed by TCRdb under 2016. Receptors were amplified or captured by emulsion pairing. The run used an Illumina MiSeq. Unpaired genes were suppressed by a second nested PCR containing blocking oligos, after which a third nested PCR added Illumina adaptors and barcodes. TCRdb redid the processing of the public reads, applying fastp at Q25 and MiXCR, and retained in-frame beta chains. Rows are combined by CDR3 protein, so each entry shows the most common genes and DNA. The sample table holds around 43,000 distinct CDR3 sequences, of which roughly 44% were seen once. The ten largest account for approximately 57% of the sample. The study used an expanded emulsion RT-PCR method with primers for all TCR V genes to analyze paired alpha-beta TCRs of CD8+ T cells. Specimen: CD8+ T cells. These TCRs come from a pool of human donors with breast cancer or a healthy control (not recorded which).

This clonotype was counted a few times. This chain joins TRBV6-5 and TRBJ2-1; D may be TRBD1 or TRBD2 (5 bases each). Trimming left V 0 bases short and J 3 bases short, with 12 bases between. This CDR3 spans 16 amino acids. Germline loops: CDR1 MNHEY, CDR2 SVGAGI. The CDR3 region is CASSYSSGAGYNEQFF. DNA of the CDR3: TGTGCCAGCAGTTACTCTTCCGGGGCTGGCTACAATGAGCAGTTCTTC.

This clonotype was seen a single time. The chain joins TRBV7-3 to TRBJ2-7; tentatively, D is TRBD2 (7 bases). Trimming removed 9 bases from V and 6 bases from J, with 21 bases in between. The CDR3 runs 14 residues. CDR1 and CDR2 (germline): SGHTA, FQGTGA. The CDR3 is CARKLDKGEGEQYF. The CDR3, as DNA: TGTGCCAGAAAATTGGATAAGGGGGAGGGCGAGCAGTACTTC.

The chain uses TRBV20-1 and TRBJ1-2; 8 positions match TRBD1. Germline lookup yields CDR1 DFQATT and CDR2 SNEGSKA (reference sequence). The CDR3 is 14 amino acids. V was pared by 3 bases and J by 4 bases, with 7 bases of the junction left unmatched. CDR3 coding DNA: TGCAGTGCTAGCCAGGACAGGGACCTCTATGGCTACACCTTC. It is translated as CSASQDRDLYGYTF.

The genes are TRBV20-1 and TRBJ2-1; TRBD2 agrees at 10 bases. V dropped 3 bases and J dropped 3; count of bases not matched to a gene: 2. Germline V gene sequence: CDR1 DFQATT, CDR2 SNEGSKA (reference sequence). The CDR3 runs to 14 residues. The CDR3 reads CSASRTSGYNEQFF. The CDR3 DNA reads TGCAGTGCTAGTAGGACTAGCGGCTACAATGAGCAGTTCTTC.

This clonotype was found a few times. The chain is built from TRBV19 and TRBJ1-1, with D possibly being TRBD1 (5 bases). The CDR3 spans 14 residues. The germline V gene encodes CDR1 LNHDA and CDR2 SQIVND (reference sequence). The V gene lost 3 bases and the J gene lost 1 base, with 9 bases spanning the gap. The DNA of the CDR3 is TGTGCCAGTAGTATGTTGGGGACGAACACTGAAGCTTTCTTT. Amino acid sequence: CASSMLGTNTEAFF.

Only a few counts were recorded for this clonotype. V and J are TRBV6-2 or TRBV6-3 and TRBJ2-7, with D maybe TRBD1 (5 bases). Germline values: CDR1 MNHEY, CDR2 SVGEGT. The CDR3 consists of 13 residues. With 7 bases removed from V and 4 bases from J, the gap between germline ends came to 14 bases. The CDR3 region has the DNA TGTGCCAGCATGCCAGGGATCCTATACGAGCAGTACTTC. Amino acid sequence: CASMPGILYEQYF.

The chain is built from TRBV11-2 and TRBJ2-3, with 7 bases fitting TRBD1. Germline V lookup: CDR1 SGHAT, CDR2 FQNNGV. The CDR3 is made up of 15 amino acids. Trimming took 7 bases from V and 5 from J; bases not matched to a gene: 12. CDR3 bases: TGTGCCAGCACCCCCAGGACAGGCCCTGGAGATACGCAGTATTTT. As protein: CASTPRTGPGDTQYF.

A few counts support this clonotype. The V call is TRBV12-3 or TRBV12-4, the J call TRBJ1-1; no clear D. Trimming took 10 bases from V and 0 from J, leaving 12 bases between them. This CDR3 region has 13 residues. The CDR3 here is CATSTGMNTEAFF. The CDR3 nucleotides are TGTGCCACCTCGACGGGGATGAACACTGAAGCTTTCTTT.

The rearrangement uses TRBV7-2 and TRBJ2-1, with 9 positions matching TRBD1. The junction had 18 bases not matched to a gene; V was cut back by 5 bases and J by 7 bases. Germline V gene lookup returns CDR1 SGHTA and CDR2 FQGNSA. This CDR3 is built from 18 residues. This CDR3 is CASSLAPTPGQGRNEQFF. In DNA, the CDR3 is TGTGCCAGCAGCCTGGCCCCAACCCCGGGACAGGGTAGAAATGAGCAGTTCTTC.

The gene calls are TRBV28 and TRBJ1-2; tentatively, D is TRBD1 (5 bases). The V gene lost 4 bases and the J gene lost 5 bases, with 14 bases spanning the gap. Germline assignment: CDR1 MDHEN and CDR2 SYDVKM. The CDR3 runs 14 residues. Here the CDR3 reads CASSSGNTRYGYTF. The CDR3 DNA is TGTGCCAGCAGTTCAGGGAACACGCGTTATGGCTACACCTTC.

The chain links TRBV27 to TRBJ1-4; 8 bases align to TRBD1. The V and J ends lost 7 bases and 8 bases, in that order; junction bases with no gene match: 9. The germline V gene encodes CDR1 MNHEY and CDR2 SMNVEV (reference sequence). The CDR3 loop spans 14 amino acids. The chain's CDR3 is CASTRTGSREKLFF. In DNA, the CDR3 is TGTGCCAGCACCAGGACAGGGTCTAGAGAAAAACTGTTTTTT.

This clonotype has only a few counts. The V and J genes are TRBV20-1 and TRBJ1-1; the D gene is possibly TRBD1 (6 bases). CDR3 length: 14 amino acids. The germline CDR1 and CDR2 sequences are DFQATT and SNEGSKA (reference sequence). V was clipped by 5 bases and J by 1 base, with 14 bases between them. The CDR3 region has the DNA TGCAGTGCTTGGTTGCAGGGGACGAACACTGAAGCTTTCTTT. The encoded protein is CSAWLQGTNTEAFF.